What follows are 29 T cell receptor beta chains derived from one specimen sequenced in a study of cytomegalovirus exposure and HLA in healthy donors. PCR involved 60 Vbeta and 13 Jbeta primers. Repertoires were generated with immunoSEQ multiplex PCR, while TCRdb's copy carries only in-frame clones and drops some. The table lists under 200,000 clones, roughly 76% of them singletons. Material: PBMCs. The receptors were sampled from a man in his sixties in good health and CMV-seronegative.

The chain recombines TRBV5-6 with TRBJ1-2; D remains unclear. CDR3 length: 15 amino acids. V was trimmed by 0 bases and J by 4 bases, leaving 13 bases between them. Germline V gene lookup returns CDR1 SGHDT and CDR2 YYEEEE. CDR3 residues: CASSLAQVRVYGYTF. The DNA of the CDR3 is TGTGCCAGCAGCTTGGCGCAGGTGCGGGTCTATGGCTACACCTTC.

The V gene is TRBV7-7, the J gene TRBJ2-5; maybe TRBD2 (6 bases). V was cut by 5 bases and J by 9 bases, with 19 bases left in between. CDR3 size: 14 residues. The V gene's germline CDR1 is SSHAT and CDR2 FNYEAQ (reference sequence). The CDR3 DNA reads TGTGCCAGCAGCCAATCCTGGGGGGTTGAGTCCCAGTACTTC. Translated: CASSQSWGVESQYF.

The rearrangement uses TRBV4-1 and TRBJ2-5, with a possible D match to TRBD1 (5 bases). Germline CDR1 reads MGHRA; CDR2 reads YSYEKL. This CDR3 is 14 amino acids long. V lost 1 base, J lost 4 bases, and 10 bases lay in between. The CDR3 protein is CASSQVSRGETQYF. Written as DNA, the CDR3 is TGCGCCAGCAGCCAAGTTAGTAGGGGAGAGACCCAGTACTTC.

A single count supports this clone. The CDR3: CASSLPGTGDYEQYF. For the CDR3, the DNA is TGTGCCAGCAGCTTACCAGGGACAGGGGACTACGAGCAGTACTTC. J is TRBJ2-7 and V is TRBV5-5, with 10 bases fitting TRBD1. Germline lookup yields CDR1 SGHKS and CDR2 YYEKEE (reference sequence). Trimming cost V 2 bases and J 3 bases; bases outside gene matches: 5. This CDR3 is built from 15 residues.

This clone was seen only once. The CDR3 spells CASSYGTGGGVETQYF. The CDR3 DNA reads TGTGCCAGCAGTTACGGGACAGGGGGCGGGGTAGAGACCCAGTACTTC. The chain links TRBV6-5 to TRBJ2-5; 12 bases are a match to TRBD1. This CDR3 comprises 16 residues. Looked up from germline, CDR1 is MNHEY and CDR2 is SVGAGI. Germline trimming cut 2 bases from V and 4 bases from J; bases unmatched to any gene: 5.

CDR3 residues: CASSILLSTDTQYF. In nucleotides, the CDR3 is TGTGCCAGCAGCATCTTACTAAGCACAGATACGCAGTATTTT. The chain joins TRBV11-2 to TRBJ2-3; D unclear. There are 14 residues in the CDR3. V lost 5 bases and J lost 0, with 9 bases in between. The germline gives CDR1 SGHAT, CDR2 FQNNGV.

Details on this clone: A junction end diverges from the germline sequence, so it may reflect a read error. V is TRBV7-9 and J is TRBJ2-5; 8 bases align to TRBD2. Germline V lookup: CDR1 SEHNR, CDR2 FQNEAQ (reference sequence). The CDR3 sequence is 15 residues long. The CDR3 here is CASTTKAGDQEAQYF. The CDR3 nucleotides read TGTGCCAGCACCACAAAAGCGGGGGACCAAGAGGCCCAGTACTTC.

V is TRBV10-3 and J is TRBJ2-2; 8 positions agree with TRBD1. Germline V gives CDR1 ENHRY, CDR2 SYGVKD. The CDR3 length is 14 residues. The trim removed 6 bases at V and 1 base at J, leaving 1 base unmatched. DNA of the CDR3: TGTGCCATCAGGGACAGGGAGAACACCGGGGAGCTGTTTTTT. It specifies CAIRDRENTGELFF.

This clone was detected only a few times. The chain has TRBV6-1 and TRBJ1-2; the D is unclear. Deletions cut 2 bases from V and 4 bases from J, with 5 bases between. Germline V gives CDR1 MNHNS, CDR2 SASEGT. There are 12 residues in the CDR3. CDR3 bases: TGTGCCAGCAGTGAACGGGGCTATGGCTACACCTTC. Amino acid sequence: CASSERGYGYTF.

The chain employs TRBV5-6 and TRBJ2-3; 8 bases agree with TRBD1. The CDR3 covers 19 residues. The germline V gene encodes CDR1 SGHDT and CDR2 YYEEEE. The J segment lost 6 bases and the V segment lost 0 bases, leaving 18 bases of the junction unmatched. CDR3: CASSLAFARTGILTDTQYF. The CDR3, as DNA: TGTGCCAGCAGCTTGGCCTTCGCTAGGACAGGGATTTTAACGGATACGCAGTATTTT.

The J gene is TRBJ2-2, the V gene TRBV9, with 12 bases fitting TRBD2. The CDR3 extends over 16 amino acids. J lost 5 bases, V lost 2 bases, and 4 bases had no gene match. From germline, CDR1 is SGDLS and CDR2 YYNGEE. The CDR3, as DNA: TGTGCCAGCAGCGTCTCGACTAGCGGGAGAACCGGGGAGCTGTTTTTT. Protein sequence: CASSVSTSGRTGELFF.

This clone has only one observation. The rearrangement joins TRBV7-6 to TRBJ2-5; D remains ambiguous. The end of the DNA fits TRBJ2-7 better, so the J call may be wrong. CDR1 is SGHVS, CDR2 FNYEAQ, per germline. This CDR3 spans 12 amino acids. In DNA, the CDR3 is TGTGCCAGCGGCCGGACGGACTACGAGCAGTACTTC. This sequence encodes CASGRTDYEQYF.

The chain combines TRBV5-1 with TRBJ1-2, with TRBD1 matching 8 bases. CDR1 and CDR2 from the germline V gene are SGHRS and YFSETQ. This CDR3 is 19 amino acids long. V dropped 0 bases and J dropped 5; count of bases not matched to a gene: 18. The CDR3: CASSLAGGAGGGKIYGYTF. CDR3 bases: TGCGCCAGCAGCTTGGCCGGTGGAGCAGGGGGCGGCAAGATATATGGCTACACCTTC.

This chain uses TRBV11-3 with TRBJ2-5, with 11 nucleotides matching TRBD2. The ends lost 2 bases at V and 4 bases at J; junction bases unmatched: 9. The CDR3 extends over 17 amino acids. Germline V gene data show CDR1 as SGHNT and CDR2 as YENEEA. CDR3 amino acids: CASSLKIAGGTAETQYF. In DNA, the CDR3 is TGTGCCAGCAGCTTAAAAATAGCGGGAGGGACGGCAGAGACCCAGTACTTC.

The chain couples TRBV5-1 to TRBJ2-7, with 9 bases that match TRBD1. The V gene end was trimmed by 7 bases and the J gene end by 4 bases; junction bases not matched to a gene: 9. The CDR3 covers 14 residues. Germline values: CDR1 SGHRS, CDR2 YFSETQ. The CDR3 region is CASSQQGAVYEQYF. In DNA form, the CDR3 reads TGCGCCAGCTCGCAACAGGGGGCTGTTTACGAGCAGTACTTC.

DNA of the CDR3: TGTGCCAGCAGTGAAGGCGGGGGCCCTACCTACGAGCAGTACTTC. The encoded protein is CASSEGGGPTYEQYF. V and J are TRBV6-1 and TRBJ2-7, with D possibly being TRBD2 (7 bases). Germline CDR1 MNHNS, CDR2 SASEGT. Deletions cut 1 base from V and 2 bases from J, with 12 bases between. The CDR3 length is 15 residues.

This chain links TRBV10-3 with TRBJ1-5, with 8 bases fitting TRBD1. The CDR3 runs 13 residues. V dropped 6 bases and J dropped 3; count of bases not matched to a gene: 1. Germline CDR1 and CDR2: ENHRY and SYGVKD. CDR3 nucleotides: TGTGCCATCAGGGACAGGGACAATCAGCCCCAGCATTTT. It specifies CAIRDRDNQPQHF.

The genes are TRBV6-5 and TRBJ2-5, with D perhaps matching TRBD2 (6 bases). This CDR3 contains 13 residues. Between the trimmed V and J ends, which lost 0 bases and 4 bases, there was a span of 6 bases. CDR1 and CDR2 (germline): MNHEY, SVGAGI. CDR3 loop: CASSYSEGETQYF. CDR3 nucleotides: TGTGCCAGCAGTTACTCGGAGGGAGAGACCCAGTACTTC.

The J gene is TRBJ2-7, the V gene TRBV7-2; TRBD1 agrees at 8 bases. The CDR3 runs to 14 residues. V gave up 5 bases and J gave up 6 bases; unmatched junction bases: 9. Germline values: CDR1 SGHTA, CDR2 FQGNSA. The CDR3 region is CASSNRDRPTEQYF. The CDR3 DNA sequence: TGTGCCAGCAGCAACCGGGACAGGCCGACCGAGCAGTACTTC.

This clone has a handful of counts. The chain recombines TRBV11-3 with TRBJ2-7, with D uncertain. The germline CDR1 and CDR2 sequences are SGHNT and YENEEA. This CDR3 has 12 residues. V lost 3 bases, J lost 3 bases, and 6 bases lay in between. DNA of the CDR3: TGTGCCAGCAGCTTTTCAGGCTACGAGCAGTACTTC. It specifies CASSFSGYEQYF.

J is TRBJ1-6 and V is TRBV19; 7 nucleotides line up with TRBD1. Germline trimming cut 1 base from V and 7 bases from J; bases unmatched to any gene: 4. The CDR3 has 15 amino acids. Germline V CDR1 and CDR2: LNHDA, SQIVND (reference sequence). CDR3 nucleotide sequence: TGTGCCAGTAGTATAGGACAGGGACCCAATTCACCCCTCCACTTT. It codes for CASSIGQGPNSPLHF.

This chain connects TRBV5-5 to TRBJ1-3; D gene ambiguous. CDR3 length: 16 residues. Germline assignment: CDR1 SGHKS and CDR2 YYEKEE (reference sequence). Deletions cut 3 bases from V and 6 bases from J, with 19 bases between. CDR3 bases: TGTGCCAGCAGCTACGTCTTGGGCCCTCTCCCAAACACCATATATTTT. Translation gives CASSYVLGPLPNTIYF.

The chain joins TRBV9 to TRBJ2-3; tentative D call: TRBD2 (6 bases). Germline V gene lookup returns CDR1 SGDLS and CDR2 YYNGEE. CDR3 length equals 16 residues. The V and J ends lost 0 bases and 0 bases respectively, with 11 bases between them. The CDR3 spells CASSVDGLASTDTQYF. Written as DNA, the CDR3 is TGTGCCAGCAGCGTAGATGGGCTAGCGAGCACAGATACGCAGTATTTT.

V is TRBV7-2 and J is TRBJ2-5, with TRBD1 matching 7 bases. Germline CDR1 reads SGHTA; CDR2 reads FQGNSA. Trimming removed 5 bases from V and 2 bases from J; junction bases left unmatched: 5. The CDR3 loop spans 14 amino acids. The CDR3 coding sequence is TGTGCCAGCAGCAAACAGGGGTGGCAAGAGACCCAGTACTTC. This encodes CASSKQGWQETQYF.

This chain joins TRBV5-1 and TRBJ2-7, with a weak D call TRBD2 (7 bases). Germline V lookup: CDR1 SGHRS, CDR2 YFSETQ. Trimming took off 4 bases at V and 1 base at J, with 15 bases between the two ends. This CDR3 spans 15 amino acids. The CDR3, as DNA: TGCGCCAGCAGCGGCGGGGGCCCCCCTTCCTACGAGCAGTACTTC. This translates into CASSGGGPPSYEQYF.

This chain connects TRBV7-2 to TRBJ2-7, with 9 bases identical to TRBD2. This CDR3 is 15 amino acids long. Germline CDR1 reads SGHTA; CDR2 reads FQGNSA. The V and J ends lost 1 base and 6 bases, in that order; junction bases with no gene match: 7. DNA of the CDR3: TGTGCCAGCAGCTTAGAGGCGGGAGGGTTGGGCGAGCAGTACTTC. It encodes CASSLEAGGLGEQYF.

The rearrangement uses TRBV6-5 and TRBJ1-2; the D gene is possibly TRBD1 (6 bases). The V and J ends lost 8 bases and 5 bases respectively, with 18 bases between them. Germline V CDR1 and CDR2: MNHEY, SVGAGI. CDR3 length equals 14 residues. The CDR3 region is CASGSGQSRYGYTF. The CDR3 DNA is TGTGCCAGCGGTTCAGGACAGAGTAGATATGGCTACACCTTC.

The rearrangement links TRBV4-2 to TRBJ2-5; 7 bases are shared with TRBD2. The germline V gene has CDR1 LGHNA and CDR2 YNFKEQ. The ends lost 0 bases at V and 1 base at J; junction bases unmatched: 8. CDR3 length equals 17 residues. The CDR3 nucleotides read TGTGCCAGCAGCCAAGACGGAGCGGGGAGCCTCCAAGAGACCCAGTACTTC. Translating it yields CASSQDGAGSLQETQYF.

This clone was observed a handful of times. The J gene is TRBJ1-1, the V gene TRBV9; D not resolved. This CDR3 has 14 amino acids. CDR1 and CDR2 (germline): SGDLS, YYNGEE. V lost 0 bases and J lost 1, with 7 bases in between. The CDR3 loop is CASSVAEANTEAFF. The CDR3 nucleotides are TGTGCCAGCAGCGTAGCCGAGGCGAACACTGAAGCTTTCTTT.